What follows is one TCR beta chain and its context. Its antigen is unknown. It has no much larger one-base neighbor in the sample; base qualities were not kept. Counted from cysteine to phenylalanine, this CDR3 has 17 amino acids. Just the 51-base CDR3 DNA is kept, in frame starting at base 1. CDR1 and CDR2, per the germline V gene, are SQVTM and ANQGSEA. V loses 4 bases of germline sequence and J loses 0 bases, and the interval between the two ends is 20 bases. The data stem from a study of blood T cells in healthy people across ages (dated by TCRdb to between 2014 and 2016). For the wider study: In model experiments, template switching captured about one uniquely barcoded TCR beta cDNA molecule for every two T cells. Age-related changes in TCR beta repertoire diversity were measured in the study by deep sequencing normalized with unique cDNA molecular identifiers. The donors were divided into four age groups: young (average around 16 years), middle-aged (about 39), aged (roughly 60) and long-lived (82). To avoid experimental bias, donors of different ages were spread randomly across the sequencing lanes. Using the same blood draw, the study looked at two additional independent replicas of 1 million unique cDNA reads for two donors, one aged 18 to 30 and the other aged 80 or older.

Systemically healthy Caucasian individuals from Russia, some 40 in total and aged about 6 to 100 years, were included as donors. Ten milliliters of peripheral blood were drawn from each donor into EDTA-treated Vacutainer tubes. Ficoll-Paque density-gradient centrifugation was used to isolate PBMCs, with at least 6 million per sample. Total RNA was extracted from PBMCs with Trizol reagent, with at least 5.5 micrograms obtained per sample. The percentages of naive CD45RAhigh/CD27high T cells were determined by flow cytometry on a PBMC aliquot from every donor. The full study reports these points: Observed TCR beta diversity per million T cells fell roughly linearly with age, and a significant reduction was already apparent by age around 36. The percentage of naive T cells measured by flow cytometry correlated strongly with observed TCR beta diversity. Compared with the aged group, more naive CD4+ T cells, fewer expanded clones and increased TCR diversity were shown by the long-lived group, suggesting age selection. Because donor CMV infection status was unknown, age-related changes in expanded clonotypes were potentially confounded. Estimates of total diversity from one million sequenced T cells were regarded as lower bounds and underestimates. Since profiling was done on bulk unsorted PBMCs, naive and antigen-experienced compartments could not be conclusively compared.

Libraries were made using 5' RACE. Data came from an Illumina HiSeq 2500. A second 7 to 11 cycle PCR used a sample-barcoded 5' primer and a J-beta primer mix. A template-switch 5' adaptor carrying 12 random nucleotides introduced a unique molecular identifier onto each TCR beta cDNA molecule. Each sample yielded at least 2.5 million CDR3-containing paired-end reads. The Mint cDNA synthesis kit, primed by a TRBC-specific oligonucleotide, was used to synthesize first-strand cDNA from all RNA. After uracil-DNA glycosylase treatment, a first 18-cycle PCR used universal primers M1SS and BC2_uni_R on all cDNA. In the original analysis: Normalization of each sample was performed by random selection of 1 million high-quality reads, each carrying a distinct molecular identifier. Instead of being binned into consensus sequences, reads with shared molecular identifiers were discarded. CDR3 identification, clonotype clustering and error correction used MiTCR with a Q25 quality threshold and the strictest error-elimination algorithm. Lower-bound total TCR beta diversity was estimated with a nonparametric unseen species model using Euler transformation. TCRdb reran the public reads through fastp at Q25 and MiXCR, keeping productive beta chains. Records with the same CDR3 protein are collapsed into one entry carrying the most frequent genes and DNA. Clone size and V and J calls follow TCRdb, not the original study. The sample contains 650,000 to 1,000,000 distinct CDR3 sequences, 46% of them found a single time. 15% to 20% of the sample rests with the top ten.

The source material was blood. This sequence uses TRBV29-1 and TRBJ2-3, with TRBD2 as a weak D call on 5 bases. This clonotype originated in a man older than 75 in good health. The nucleotide sequence is given as TGCAGCGTTGTCGACACCGGGAAGCCCTCTAGCACAGATACGCAGTATTTT. It encodes CSVVDTGKPSSTDTQYF.